Below are 28 T cell receptor beta chains sequenced from a single sample in a study of cytomegalovirus exposure and HLA in healthy donors (dated by TCRdb to about 2017). Receptors were amplified or captured by the immunoSEQ multiplex PCR assay. The multiplex PCR relied on a mix of 60 forward primers for TCR Vbeta segments and 13 reverse primers for TCR Jbeta segments. TCRdb mirrors the immuneACCESS table, restricted to in-frame sequences. Some clones are absent from its copies; in checked studies, under half trace to an unresolved V gene, and the reason for the others is unknown. A total of about 150,000 clones appear in this sample, less than 80% of them only once. Of the sample, approximately 4% falls within the top ten clones. Material for sequencing was PBMCs. The receptors stem from a man aged 50-59 years in good health and CMV-seropositive.

Many counts were recorded for this clone. The genes are TRBV5-1 and TRBJ2-1; 8 bases match TRBD2. From germline, CDR1 is SGHRS and CDR2 YFSETQ. The CDR3 runs 12 residues. With 1 base clipped from V and 9 bases from J, the junction kept 0 bases outside the gene matches. The CDR3 DNA reads as TGCGCCAGCAGCTTGAGCGGGAGTGAGCAGTTCTTC. Its protein product is CASSLSGSEQFF.

The chain uses TRBV27 and TRBJ2-1; D uncertain. This CDR3 contains 15 residues. V was pared by 3 bases and J by 2 bases, with 11 bases between. Looked up from germline, CDR1 is MNHEY and CDR2 is SMNVEV (reference sequence). The CDR3 sequence is CASSFELVPYNEQFF. As DNA, the CDR3 is TGTGCCAGCAGTTTTGAGTTGGTTCCCTACAATGAGCAGTTCTTC.

There are a few counts of this clone. The rearrangement uses TRBV7-8 and TRBJ2-7; 10 bases are a match to TRBD2. V shed 1 base, J shed 7 bases, and the junction held 10 bases outside the gene matches. Germline V gene lookup returns CDR1 SGHVS and CDR2 FQNEAQ. The CDR3 contains 16 residues. Here the CDR3 reads CASSLVASGRSGEQYF. CDR3 nucleotide sequence: TGTGCCAGCAGCTTAGTCGCTAGCGGGAGAAGCGGGGAGCAGTACTTC.

V usage is TRBV5-5 and J usage is TRBJ2-1; D may be TRBD2 (7 bases). The germline V gene has CDR1 SGHKS and CDR2 YYEKEE (reference sequence). The CDR3 consists of 16 residues. Trimming left V 3 bases short and J 0 bases short, with 13 bases between. The CDR3 sequence: CASSSAGDISYNEQFF. CDR3 DNA: TGTGCCAGCAGCTCTGCGGGGGACATCTCCTACAATGAGCAGTTCTTC.

This clone was picked up one time. This chain joins TRBV25-1 and TRBJ1-2, with TRBD1 identical over 10 bases. Germline values: CDR1 MGHDK, CDR2 SYGVNS. The J segment lost 7 bases and the V segment lost 3 bases, leaving 2 bases of the junction unmatched. The CDR3 sequence is 13 residues long. The chain's CDR3 is CASSDRTGGGYTF. The DNA of the CDR3 is TGTGCCAGCAGTGATCGGACAGGGGGTGGCTACACCTTC.

The rearrangement joins TRBV28 to TRBJ1-3; no firm D call. Trimming cost V 8 bases and J 0 bases, with 20 bases left between them. Germline V lookup: CDR1 MDHEN, CDR2 SYDVKM. The CDR3 contains 17 residues. The CDR3 DNA reads TGTGCCAGCGTCCAATCTAGACGGGGAAGCTCTGGAAACACCATATATTTT. This gives the protein CASVQSRRGSSGNTIYF.

The rearrangement uses TRBV20-1 and TRBJ1-2; no reliable D call. Germline V CDR1 and CDR2: DFQATT, SNEGSKA (reference sequence). Deletions cut 6 bases from V and 4 bases from J, with 9 bases between. This CDR3 has 11 residues. CDR3 residues: CSAPESYGYTF. In DNA, the CDR3 is TGCAGTGCCCCGGAGAGCTATGGCTACACCTTC.

The V and J genes are TRBV28 and TRBJ1-2, with 7 bases that match TRBD1. The CDR3 runs 13 residues. Germline assignment: CDR1 MDHEN and CDR2 SYDVKM. J lost 8 bases, V lost 5 bases, and 8 bases had no gene match. The CDR3 nucleotides read TGTGCCAGCAGTCCCCAGGGGGTAAGGGGCTACACCTTC. Translating gives CASSPQGVRGYTF.

The chain combines TRBV20-1 with TRBJ2-3; the match to TRBD2 covers 8 bases. Germline V gene lookup returns CDR1 DFQATT and CDR2 SNEGSKA (reference sequence). The CDR3 runs to 11 residues. V was clipped by 0 bases and J by 13 bases; unmatched bases: 3. The CDR3 reads CSARDPGGEYF. Written as DNA, the CDR3 is TGCAGTGCTAGAGATCCCGGGGGGGAGTATTTT.

The gene calls are TRBV9 and TRBJ1-5; D is unresolved. The germline CDR1 and CDR2 sequences are SGDLS and YYNGEE. V lost 0 bases and J 10 bases, leaving 17 bases between the germline ends. This CDR3 is built from 15 residues. This CDR3 reads CASSVGGGLSEPQHF. The CDR3 bases are TGTGCCAGCAGCGTAGGTGGCGGCCTATCTGAACCCCAGCATTTT.

CDR3 sequence reads: CSVEGGRTGYEQYF. In DNA form, the CDR3 reads TGCAGCGTTGAGGGAGGGAGGACGGGCTACGAGCAGTACTTC. The chain is built from TRBV29-1 and TRBJ2-5; 7 nucleotides agree with TRBD2. The DNA end favors TRBJ2-7, so the J call may be wrong. The germline gives CDR1 SQVTM, CDR2 ANQGSEA. This CDR3 spans 14 amino acids.

This chain uses TRBV27 with TRBJ2-6; maybe TRBD1 (6 bases). V shed 6 bases and J shed 4 bases, with 13 bases lying between them. CDR3 length: 15 amino acids. The germline gives CDR1 MNHEY, CDR2 SMNVEV (reference sequence). DNA for the CDR3: TGTGCCAGCAGCACGACCGGACAGGGGGCCAACGTCCTGACTTTC. The encoded protein is CASSTTGQGANVLTF. The full variable domain, rest sourced from reference TRBV27 and TRBJ2-6, is EAQVTQNPRYLITVTGKKLTVTCSQNMNHEYMSWYRQDPGLGLRQIYYSMNVEVTDKGDVPEGYKVSRKEKRNFPLILESPSPNQTSLYFCASSTTGQGANVLTFGAGSRLTVL.

The rearrangement links TRBV5-4 to TRBJ1-1; D ambiguous. Trimming pared 3 bases from V and 4 bases from J, leaving 13 bases between. Germline V lookup: CDR1 SGHNT, CDR2 YYREEE (reference sequence). CDR3 length: 14 residues. DNA of the CDR3: TGTGCCAGCAGCTCGGAACTGGGGAGCACTGAAGCTTTCTTT. Translation gives CASSSELGSTEAFF.

The chain has TRBV7-2 and TRBJ2-2; D possibly corresponds to TRBD1 (6 bases). Trimming pared 5 bases from V and 2 bases from J, leaving 9 bases between. The CDR3 contains 14 residues. Per germline, CDR1 SGHTA and CDR2 FQGNSA. The CDR3 sequence: CASSVDSNTGELFF. In nucleotides, the CDR3 is TGTGCCAGCAGCGTGGACAGTAACACCGGGGAGCTGTTTTTT. Full variable domain (rest looked up from reference TRBV7-2 and TRBJ2-2): GAGVSQSPSNKVTEKGKDVELRCDPISGHTALYWYRQSLGQGLEFLIYFQGNSAPDKSGLPSDRFSAERTGGSVSTLTIQRTQQEDSAVYLCASSVDSNTGELFFGEGSRLTVL.

The chain carries TRBV6-5 and TRBJ2-6; D not resolved. Germline values: CDR1 MNHEY, CDR2 SVGAGI. V was trimmed by 3 bases and J by 1 base, leaving 10 bases between them. The CDR3 extends over 16 amino acids. CDR3 region: CASSYTQMSGANVLTF. In DNA form, the CDR3 reads TGTGCCAGCAGTTATACGCAGATGTCTGGGGCCAACGTCCTGACTTTC.

The chain links TRBV29-1 to TRBJ1-2, with D maybe TRBD1 (6 bases). The length of the CDR3 is 15 residues. V lost 1 base and J lost 2, with 14 bases in between. Germline-derived CDR1 and CDR2 are SQVTM and ANQGSEA. DNA for the CDR3: TGCAGCGTTGAAGTCTTAGGACAGAAAAACTATGGCTACACCTTC. Translation: CSVEVLGQKNYGYTF.

In this sample, this clone turned up once. The chain uses TRBV4-3 and TRBJ1-4, with 8 nucleotides matching TRBD1. Looked up from germline, CDR1 is LGHNA and CDR2 is YSLEER. Trimming took 0 bases from V and 8 from J; bases not matched to a gene: 5. This CDR3 contains 15 residues. CDR3 DNA sequence: TGCGCCAGCAGCCAAGATCGGGACAGGCCCGAAAAACTGTTTTTT. Amino acids: CASSQDRDRPEKLFF.

This clone was observed a few times. V and J are TRBV10-3 and TRBJ1-2; 8 bases match TRBD1. This CDR3 is 15 amino acids long. V lost 0 bases, J lost 7 bases, and 7 bases stayed unmatched. Germline CDR1 is ENHRY and CDR2 is SYGVKD. The CDR3 loop reads CAISESDRAAGGYTF. CDR3 sequence (DNA): TGTGCCATCAGTGAGTCGGACAGGGCAGCCGGTGGCTACACCTTC.

The chain has TRBV7-2 and TRBJ1-1; possible D gene TRBD1, 6 bases. CDR1 SGHTA and CDR2 FQGNSA come from the germline V gene. The CDR3 is made up of 14 amino acids. Trimming removed 1 base from V and 4 bases from J, with 10 bases in between. DNA of the CDR3: TGTGCCAGCAGCTTAGTGCGGGGGCGCACTGAAGCTTTCTTT. This codes for CASSLVRGRTEAFF. Looking up the rest from reference TRBV7-2 and TRBJ1-1 gives the full variable domain: GAGVSQSPSNKVTEKGKDVELRCDPISGHTALYWYRQSLGQGLEFLIYFQGNSAPDKSGLPSDRFSAERTGGSVSTLTIQRTQQEDSAVYLCASSLVRGRTEAFFGQGTRLTVV.

This chain joins TRBV19 and TRBJ1-1, with 7 bases fitting TRBD1. Trimming at V came to 5 bases and at J to 5 bases, leaving 5 bases not matched to a gene. This CDR3 spans 13 amino acids. Germline lookup yields CDR1 LNHDA and CDR2 SQIVND (reference sequence). CDR3 protein: CASSSNRGTEAFF. The CDR3 DNA follows: TGTGCCAGTAGTTCCAACAGGGGAACTGAAGCTTTCTTT.

For this clone: The same CDR3 also results from other DNA sequences found in this sample. The CDR3 region is CASSEGQGRYGYTF. CDR3 bases: TGTGCCAGCAGTGAAGGGCAGGGGCGGTATGGCTACACCTTC. The rearrangement joins TRBV2 to TRBJ1-2, with D perhaps matching TRBD1 (6 bases). The CDR3 extends over 14 amino acids. The germline gives CDR1 SNHLY, CDR2 FYNNEI. V dropped 1 base and J dropped 5 bases, with 11 bases sitting between them.

V gene TRBV5-1 combines with J gene TRBJ2-1; TRBD2 matches 8 bases. Germline V lookup: CDR1 SGHRS, CDR2 YFSETQ. There are 16 residues in the CDR3. The ends lost 0 bases at V and 2 bases at J; junction bases unmatched: 4. CDR3: CASSLGAGVPYNEQFF. The CDR3 nucleotides read TGCGCCAGCAGCTTGGGAGCGGGAGTACCCTACAATGAGCAGTTCTTC.

The J gene is TRBJ2-2, the V gene TRBV5-1, with a tentative D call TRBD1 (5 bases). CDR1 SGHRS and CDR2 YFSETQ come from the germline V gene. This CDR3 is 14 amino acids long. V lost 4 bases and J 3 bases, leaving 10 bases between the germline ends. CDR3 protein: CASSPDTHTGELFF. In DNA form, the CDR3 reads TGCGCCAGCAGCCCGGACACCCACACCGGGGAGCTGTTTTTT.

The gene calls are TRBV10-2 and TRBJ1-2; tentatively, D is TRBD1 (6 bases). The V end lost 0 bases, the J end lost 6 bases, and 11 bases lay between the germline ends. CDR3 length equals 14 residues. Germline V gene lookup returns CDR1 WSHSY and CDR2 SAAADI. Written as DNA, the CDR3 is TGCGCCAGCAGTGAGTCTTTCGCAGGGGATGGCTACACCTTC. Translated, it gives CASSESFAGDGYTF.

This clone was seen only a few times. The V call is TRBV6-6, the J call TRBJ2-7; TRBD1 is a possible D gene (5 bases). Germline V CDR1 and CDR2: MNHNY, SVGAGI (reference sequence). The CDR3 totals 15 residues. Trimming removed 0 bases at V and 2 bases at J, with 11 bases between. CDR3 sequence (DNA): TGTGCCAGCAGTTACTCGGGGCGGCAAGCCTACGAGCAGTACTTC. Residues: CASSYSGRQAYEQYF.

The rearrangement uses TRBV14 and TRBJ2-1, with 7 bases fitting TRBD2. V lost 0 bases to trimming and J lost 7 bases; unmatched junction nucleotides: 12. The CDR3 runs to 17 residues. The germline CDR1 and CDR2 sequences are SGHDN and FVKESK. The DNA for the CDR3 is TGTGCCAGCAGCCAAGATTGGGGCGGGGGACGTAGGAATGAGCAGTTCTTC. Translation gives CASSQDWGGGRRNEQFF.

This clone was observed a single time. This chain joins TRBV6-5 and TRBJ2-1; TRBD2 matches at 9 bases. The CDR3 is 15 amino acids. The germline V gene has CDR1 MNHEY and CDR2 SVGAGI. Losses at the gene ends were 5 bases for V and 5 bases for J; bases not matched to a gene: 7. This CDR3 reads CASSRAGGGNNEQFF. DNA for the CDR3: TGTGCCAGCAGTCGAGCGGGGGGAGGGAACAATGAGCAGTTCTTC.

The chain recombines TRBV10-3 with TRBJ1-3; D possibly corresponds to TRBD1 (5 bases). V was trimmed by 6 bases and J by 0 bases, leaving 6 bases between them. The CDR3 is made up of 13 amino acids. Germline V gives CDR1 ENHRY, CDR2 SYGVKD. The CDR3, as DNA: TGTGCCATCAGGGGGCCCTCTGGAAACACCATATATTTT. Its protein is CAIRGPSGNTIYF.